The clone carrying this T cell receptor beta chain occurred a few times. The sample belongs to a study of cytomegalovirus exposure and HLA in healthy donors. Trimming at V came to 4 bases and at J to 3 bases, leaving 14 bases not matched to a gene. Per germline, CDR1 SGDLS and CDR2 YYNGEE. This CDR3 is 19 amino acids long. Vbeta (60) and Jbeta (13) primers were used in the PCR. Libraries were prepared by immunoSEQ multiplex PCR; TCRdb keeps only in-frame clonotypes and omits some of them. This table holds about 150,000 clones, around 79% found once. This sequence joins TRBV9 and TRBJ2-1; TRBD2 aligns across 12 bases. Input material: PBMCs. This receptor was identified in a woman aged 25 to 39 in good health and CMV-seronegative. DNA for the CDR3: TGTGCCAGCAGCCTCCGACTAGCGGGGGAGGGGGGGGACTACAATGAGCAGTTCTTC. Its translation is CASSLRLAGEGGDYNEQFF.